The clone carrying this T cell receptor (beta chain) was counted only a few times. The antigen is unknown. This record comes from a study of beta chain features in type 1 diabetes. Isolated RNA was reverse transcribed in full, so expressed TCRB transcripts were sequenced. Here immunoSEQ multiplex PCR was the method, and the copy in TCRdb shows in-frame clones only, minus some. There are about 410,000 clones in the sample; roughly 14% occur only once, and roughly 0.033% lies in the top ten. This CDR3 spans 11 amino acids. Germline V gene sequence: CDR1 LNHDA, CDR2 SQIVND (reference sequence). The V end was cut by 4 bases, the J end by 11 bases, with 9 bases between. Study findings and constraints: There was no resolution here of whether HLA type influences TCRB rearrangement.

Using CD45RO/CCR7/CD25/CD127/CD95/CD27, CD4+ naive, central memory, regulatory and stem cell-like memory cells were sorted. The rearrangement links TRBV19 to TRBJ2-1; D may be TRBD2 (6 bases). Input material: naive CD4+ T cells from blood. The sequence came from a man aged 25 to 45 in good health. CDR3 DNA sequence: TGTGCCAGTAGTACGGGACTTCAGCAGTTCTTC. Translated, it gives CASSTGLQQFF.